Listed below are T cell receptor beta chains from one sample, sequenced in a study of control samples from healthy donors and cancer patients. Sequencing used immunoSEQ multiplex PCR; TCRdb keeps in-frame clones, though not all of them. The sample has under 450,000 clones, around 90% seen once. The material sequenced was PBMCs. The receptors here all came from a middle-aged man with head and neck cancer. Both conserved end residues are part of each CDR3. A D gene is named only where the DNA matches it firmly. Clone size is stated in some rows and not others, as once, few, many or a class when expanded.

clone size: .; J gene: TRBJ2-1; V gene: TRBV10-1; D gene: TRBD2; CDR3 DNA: TGCGCCAGCAGTGAAAGCCTAGCGGGAGTCAATGAGCAGTTCTTC; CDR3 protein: CASSESLAGVNEQFF
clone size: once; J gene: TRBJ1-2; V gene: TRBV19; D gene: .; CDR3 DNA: TGTGCCAGTAGTATTCAGGGTAACGTCCATGGCTACACCTTC; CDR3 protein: CASSIQGNVHGYTF
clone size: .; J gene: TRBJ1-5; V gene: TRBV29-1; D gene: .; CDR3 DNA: TGCAGCGTTGAAGAGGTTCGAACAGCTAGCAATCAGCCCCAGCATTTT; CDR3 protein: CSVEEVRTASNQPQHF
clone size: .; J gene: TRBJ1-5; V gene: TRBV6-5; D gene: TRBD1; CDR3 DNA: TGTGCCAGCAGTACGGGACAGTACAATCAGCCCCAGCATTTT; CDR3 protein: CASSTGQYNQPQHF
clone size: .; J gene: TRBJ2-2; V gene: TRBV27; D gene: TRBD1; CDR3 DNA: TGTGCCAGCAGTTTTGTGGGACAGGGGATATCGAACACCGGGGAGCTGTTTTTT; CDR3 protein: CASSFVGQGISNTGELFF
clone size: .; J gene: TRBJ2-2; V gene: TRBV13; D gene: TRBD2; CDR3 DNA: TGTGCCAGCAGCTTAGATCCCAACCTAGCGGGGGACACCGGGGAGCTGTTTTTT; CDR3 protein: CASSLDPNLAGDTGELFF
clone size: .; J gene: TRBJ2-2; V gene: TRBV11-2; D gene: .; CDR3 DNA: TGTGCCAGCAGCCAAGGGAAGGGGGGGGACGGGGAGCTGTTTTTT; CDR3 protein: CASSQGKGGDGELFF
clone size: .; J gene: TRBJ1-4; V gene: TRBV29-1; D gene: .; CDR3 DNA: TGCAGCGTTGTTGCGGAGGACGAAAAACTGTTTTTT; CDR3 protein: CSVVAEDEKLFF
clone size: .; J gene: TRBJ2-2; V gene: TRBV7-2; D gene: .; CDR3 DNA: TGTGCCAGCAGCCCACGAGGGGGTAGTAACACCGGGGAGCTGTTTTTT; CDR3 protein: CASSPRGGSNTGELFF
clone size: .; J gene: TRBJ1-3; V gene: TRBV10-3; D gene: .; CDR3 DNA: TGTGCCATCAGTGAGTCGGGGCCGGGGCGCTCTGGAAACACCATATATTTT; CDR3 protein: CAISESGPGRSGNTIYF
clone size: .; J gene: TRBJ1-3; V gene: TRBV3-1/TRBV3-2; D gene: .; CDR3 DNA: TGTGCCAGCAGCCAAGCTTTCCGCCAGTCCCTTGGAAACACCATATATTTT; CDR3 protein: CASSQAFRQSLGNTIYF
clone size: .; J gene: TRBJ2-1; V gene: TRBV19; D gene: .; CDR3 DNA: TGTGCCAGTAGTATAGGGACATGGGATGAGCAGTTCTTC; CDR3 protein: CASSIGTWDEQFF
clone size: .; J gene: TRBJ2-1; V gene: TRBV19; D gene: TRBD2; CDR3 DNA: TGTGCCAGTAGATATTCGCGGGAGAGCTCCTACAATGAGCAGTTCTTC; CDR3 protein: CASRYSRESSYNEQFF
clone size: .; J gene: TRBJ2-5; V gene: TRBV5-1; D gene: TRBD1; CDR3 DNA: TGCGCCAGCAGCGGGGGACAGTCCCAAGAGACCCAGTACTTC; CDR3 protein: CASSGGQSQETQYF
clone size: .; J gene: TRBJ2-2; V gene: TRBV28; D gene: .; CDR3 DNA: TGTGCCAGCAGTCTGGGACGGGTGAACACCGGGGAGCTGTTTTTT; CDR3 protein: CASSLGRVNTGELFF
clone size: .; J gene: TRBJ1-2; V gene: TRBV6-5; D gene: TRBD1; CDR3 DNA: TGTGCCAGCAGTTACTCGGGTTTGGACAGGAACTATGGCTACACCTTC; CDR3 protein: CASSYSGLDRNYGYTF
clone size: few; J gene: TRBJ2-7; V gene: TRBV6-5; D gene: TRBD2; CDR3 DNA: TGTGCCAGCAGTTTGCAGCGGGAGCGGTACGAGCAGTACTTC; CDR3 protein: CASSLQRERYEQYF
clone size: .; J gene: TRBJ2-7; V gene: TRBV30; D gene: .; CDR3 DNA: TGTGCCTGGAGTGAAGGTCTCAACGAGCAGTACTTC; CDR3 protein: CAWSEGLNEQYF
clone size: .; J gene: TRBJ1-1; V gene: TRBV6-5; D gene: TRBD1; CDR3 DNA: TGTGCCAGCAGTTCCCGGGACAGGGGAGTCTATGCTGAAGCTTTCTTT; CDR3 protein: CASSSRDRGVYAEAFF
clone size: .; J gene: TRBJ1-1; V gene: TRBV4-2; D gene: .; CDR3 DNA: TGTGCCAGCAGCCAAGACGGACAGAGTTACATGAACACTGAAGCTTTCTTT; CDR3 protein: CASSQDGQSYMNTEAFF
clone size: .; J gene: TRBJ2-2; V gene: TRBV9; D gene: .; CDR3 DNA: TGTGCCAGCAGCCCCTCCGTTCAACCGAACACCGGGGAGCTGTTTTTT; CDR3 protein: CASSPSVQPNTGELFF
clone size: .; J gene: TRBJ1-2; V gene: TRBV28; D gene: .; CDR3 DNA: TGTGCCAGCAGTTCGCGTGGACGGCCTACTAACTATGGCTACACCTTC; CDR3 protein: CASSSRGRPTNYGYTF
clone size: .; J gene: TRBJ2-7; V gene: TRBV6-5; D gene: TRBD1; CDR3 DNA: TGTGCCAGCAGCATACAGGGGAGCTCCTACGAGCAGTACTTC; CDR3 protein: CASSIQGSSYEQYF
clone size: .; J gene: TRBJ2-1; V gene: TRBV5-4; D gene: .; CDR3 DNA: TGTGCCAGCAGCGCAGGAATAACAGGGATTTCCTACAATGAGCAGTTCTTC; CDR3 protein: CASSAGITGISYNEQFF
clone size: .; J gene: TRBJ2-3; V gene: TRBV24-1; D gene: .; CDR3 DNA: TGTGCCACCAGTGATTTCCGGGCGGGGACCACAGATACGCAGTATTTT; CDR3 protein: CATSDFRAGTTDTQYF
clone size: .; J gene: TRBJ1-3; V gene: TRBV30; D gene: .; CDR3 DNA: TGTGCCTGGAGCCCAGACAATGGTCCTGGCTCTGGAAACACCATATATTTT; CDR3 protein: CAWSPDNGPGSGNTIYF
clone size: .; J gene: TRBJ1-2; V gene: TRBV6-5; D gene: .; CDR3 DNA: TGTGCCAGCAGGAGAGACAGAGACTATGGCTACACCTTC; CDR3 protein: CASRRDRDYGYTF
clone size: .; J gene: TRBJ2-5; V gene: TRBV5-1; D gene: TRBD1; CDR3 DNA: TGCGCCAGCAGCTTAGGGGGACAGAGATTCCAAGAGACCCAGTACTTC; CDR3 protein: CASSLGGQRFQETQYF
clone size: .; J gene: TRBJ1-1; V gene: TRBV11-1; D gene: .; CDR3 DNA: TGTGCCAGCAGCGACGCTTTAGGCCCCTATAACCAAGCTTTCTTT; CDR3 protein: CASSDALGPYNQAFF
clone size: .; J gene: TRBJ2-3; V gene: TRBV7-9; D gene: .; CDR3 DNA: TGTGCCAGCAGCTTAGCCGCCGAGGGGGGCCTCACAGATACGCAGTATTTT; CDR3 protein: CASSLAAEGGLTDTQYF
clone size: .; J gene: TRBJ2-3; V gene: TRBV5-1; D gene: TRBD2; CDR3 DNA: TGCGCCAGCAGCTCCCTAGCGGGGGGAACAGATACGCAGTATTTT; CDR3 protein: CASSSLAGGTDTQYF
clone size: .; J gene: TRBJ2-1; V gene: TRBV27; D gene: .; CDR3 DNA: TGTGCCAGCAGTTTAAGGTGGGACAATGAGCAGTTCTTC; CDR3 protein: CASSLRWDNEQFF
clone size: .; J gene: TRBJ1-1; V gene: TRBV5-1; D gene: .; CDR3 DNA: TGCGCCAGCAGCCCCGGTGCAGGGAACACTGAAGCTTTCTTT; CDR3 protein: CASSPGAGNTEAFF
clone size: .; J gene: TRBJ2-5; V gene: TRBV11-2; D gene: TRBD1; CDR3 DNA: TGTGCCAGCAGCTCCTGGGACAGGTTCCAAGAGACCCAGTACTTC; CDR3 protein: CASSSWDRFQETQYF
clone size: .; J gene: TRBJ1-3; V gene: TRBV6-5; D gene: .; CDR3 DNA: TGTGCCAGCCACAGCTCTGGAAACACCATATATTTT; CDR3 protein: CASHSSGNTIYF
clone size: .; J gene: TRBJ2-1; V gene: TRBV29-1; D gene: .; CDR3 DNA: TGCAGCGTCTACCAACAGGTGCATGAGCAGTTCTTC; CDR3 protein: CSVYQQVHEQFF
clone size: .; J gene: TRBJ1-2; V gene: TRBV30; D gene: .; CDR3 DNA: TGTGCCTGGAGGATCGGGGGTAGAGCTAACTATGGCTACACCTTC; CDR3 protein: CAWRIGGRANYGYTF
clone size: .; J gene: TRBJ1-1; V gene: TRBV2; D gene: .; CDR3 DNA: TGTGCCAGCAAGGAGCTCATTGAAGCTTTCTTT; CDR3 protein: CASKELIEAFF
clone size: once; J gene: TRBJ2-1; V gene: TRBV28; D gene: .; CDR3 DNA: TGTGCCAGCAGTTTAGTACAAAGGCAGTTCTTC; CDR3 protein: CASSLVQRQFF
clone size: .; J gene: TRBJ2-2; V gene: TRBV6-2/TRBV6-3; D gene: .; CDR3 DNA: TGTGCCAGCAGTCTCCCCCGGGGGAACACCGGGGAGCTGTTTTTT; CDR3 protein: CASSLPRGNTGELFF
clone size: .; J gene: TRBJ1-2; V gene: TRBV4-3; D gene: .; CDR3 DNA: TGCGCCAGCAGCCCATCAGGTCCGTATCGGGGGGACACTTATGGCTACACCTTC; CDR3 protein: CASSPSGPYRGDTYGYTF
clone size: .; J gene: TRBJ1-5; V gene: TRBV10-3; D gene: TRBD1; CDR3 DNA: TGTGCCATCAGTGAAAAGGGGACAGGGGGCGTGAGCAATCAGCCCCAGCATTTT; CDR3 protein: CAISEKGTGGVSNQPQHF
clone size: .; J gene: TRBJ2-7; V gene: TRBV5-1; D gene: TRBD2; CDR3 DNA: TGCGCCAGCAGCTTGGAACTAGCGGTCCACGAGCAGTACTTC; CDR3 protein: CASSLELAVHEQYF
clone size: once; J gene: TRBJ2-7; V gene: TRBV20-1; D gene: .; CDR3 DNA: TGCAGTGCCCCCTTTTCCTACGAGCAGTACTTC; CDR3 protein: CSAPFSYEQYF
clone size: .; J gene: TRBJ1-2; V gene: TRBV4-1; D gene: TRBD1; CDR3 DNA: TGCGCCAGCAGCCGTTCCGGACAGGGATTCTATGGCTACACCTTC; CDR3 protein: CASSRSGQGFYGYTF
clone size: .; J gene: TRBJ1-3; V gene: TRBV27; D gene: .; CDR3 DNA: TGTGCCAGCGGGGGATGGGGGCGTGGAAACACCATATATTTT; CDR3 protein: CASGGWGRGNTIYF
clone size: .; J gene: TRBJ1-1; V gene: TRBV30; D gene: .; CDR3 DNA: TGTGCCTGGAGTCGCGGCCGGGGCACTGAAGCTTTCTTT; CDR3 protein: CAWSRGRGTEAFF
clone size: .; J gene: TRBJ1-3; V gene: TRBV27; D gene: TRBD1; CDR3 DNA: TGTGCCAGCAGTCCAGGAAACAGGGGGCGGAACACCATATATTTT; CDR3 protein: CASSPGNRGRNTIYF